The present TCR beta chain was sequenced within a study of cytomegalovirus exposure and HLA in healthy donors. Overall study findings and caveats: There were around 160 TCR beta chains listed as cytomegalovirus-associated. Clusters of TCRs from the first cohort tended to co-occur in the roughly 120 validation repertoires (as a later analysis found). For cytomegalovirus status, the classifier reportedly gave diagnoses with high specificity and sensitivity.

Notes on this clone: The antigen is unknown.

Sequenced by immunoSEQ multiplex PCR; TCRdb stores in-frame clones only, minus some. In the table there are more than 100,000 clones, roughly 88% of which are singletons. V lost 8 bases and J lost 7; bases outside the gene matches: 15. Germline V gives CDR1 MGHRA, CDR2 YSYEKL. CDR3 length: 16 residues. V and J are TRBV4-1 and TRBJ1-4; 8 positions agree with TRBD1. This receptor was taken from a woman aged 18-35 years in good health and CMV-seropositive. Sequenced input: PBMCs. The CDR3 loop reads CASSTGEIYRGEKLFF. The CDR3 DNA sequence: TGCGCCAGCTCGACAGGGGAGATCTATCGGGGTGAAAAACTGTTTTTT.